This TCR beta chain was documented in a study of graft-versus-host responses after intestinal transplantation. Regarding the study as a whole: Maximum circulating GvH clone levels tracked with early post-transplant HvG decreases.

Between the trimmed V and J ends, which lost 3 bases and 3 bases, there was a span of 8 bases. Germline CDR1 SGHAT, CDR2 FQNNGV. This CDR3 region has 13 residues. This clone was seen a few times. The method was immunoSEQ multiplex PCR; TCRdb's version includes in-frame clones alone and lacks a portion of them. The data contain around 4,300 clones, around 32% of them singletons. Sequenced material: alloreactive CD4+ T cells from a mixed lymphocyte reaction culture, taken before transplantation. The subset here: CFSE-low proliferating T cells sorted from roughly six-day pre-transplant mixed lymphocyte reaction (GvH or HvG direction). V and J are TRBV11-2 and TRBJ2-5; D ambiguous. This sequence originates from a human patient who was an organ donor for intestinal transplantation. Written as DNA, the CDR3 is TGTGCCAGCAGCTTCTGGGCGGAAGAGACCCAGTACTTC. This translates into CASSFWAEETQYF. Full variable domain (remainder filled in from reference TRBV11-2 and TRBJ2-5): EAGVAQSPRYKIIEKRQSVAFWCNPISGHATLYWYQQILGQGPKLLIQFQNNGVVDDSQLPKDRFSAERLKGVDSTLKIQPAKLEDSAVYLCASSFWAEETQYFGPGTRLLVL.